The 20 T cell receptor beta chains below all came from one sample that was sequenced in a study of T cell responses to AZD1222 COVID-19 vaccine. TCRdb's table, derived via immunoSEQ multiplex PCR, lists solely in-frame clones and lacks some. Here the sample spans some 160,000 clones, roughly 90% being singletons. Source: peripheral blood, taken on day 0 of AZD1222 vaccination. These receptors were collected from an adult in good health.

The V and J genes are TRBV9 and TRBJ1-2; 9 bases match TRBD1. Looked up from germline, CDR1 is SGDLS and CDR2 is YYNGEE. The CDR3 length is 15 residues. Trimming cost V 0 bases and J 3 bases; bases outside gene matches: 3. Here the CDR3 reads CASSVETGGDYGYTF. CDR3 coding DNA: TGTGCCAGCAGCGTAGAAACAGGGGGCGACTATGGCTACACCTTC.

This chain joins TRBV18 and TRBJ2-2; perhaps TRBD1 as D (6 bases). Germline assignment: CDR1 KGHSH and CDR2 LQKENI. With 3 bases removed from V and 3 bases from J, the gap between germline ends came to 14 bases. This CDR3 region has 16 residues. The CDR3 sequence: CASSPPQGLDTGELFF. DNA for the CDR3: TGTGCCAGCTCACCCCCACAGGGATTGGACACCGGGGAGCTGTTTTTT.

This chain joins TRBV29-1 and TRBJ1-3; D not resolved. Germline assignment: CDR1 SQVTM and CDR2 ANQGSEA. Trimming removed 6 bases from V and 0 bases from J, with 21 bases in between. The CDR3 covers 17 residues. CDR3 residues: CSVGNRNPSSSGNTIYF. CDR3 coding DNA: TGCAGCGTGGGAAACAGAAACCCTTCAAGCTCTGGAAACACCATATATTTT.

The gene calls are TRBV6-1 and TRBJ2-7; D remains unclear. V dropped 4 bases and J dropped 5 bases, with 9 bases sitting between them. This CDR3 has 12 amino acids. CDR1 and CDR2 (germline): MNHNS, SASEGT. The CDR3 loop is CASSAAPHEQYF. In nucleotides, the CDR3 is TGTGCCAGCAGTGCAGCACCCCACGAGCAGTACTTC.

This clone was counted only a few times. V and J are TRBV10-1 and TRBJ2-7, with a possible D match to TRBD1 (6 bases). Per germline, CDR1 WNHNN and CDR2 SYGVQD (reference sequence). Trimming left V 2 bases short and J 4 bases short, with 9 bases between. The CDR3 spans 13 residues. CDR3 coding DNA: TGCGCCAGCAGTGAGGGGACACTTTACGAGCAGTACTTC. It codes for CASSEGTLYEQYF.

The V and J genes are TRBV7-2 and TRBJ2-2; D is ambiguous. The CDR3 runs to 13 residues. V lost 1 base, J lost 7 bases, and 7 bases lay in between. Germline V lookup: CDR1 SGHTA, CDR2 FQGNSA. The CDR3 loop is CASSLGGIGELFF. CDR3 nucleotides: TGTGCCAGCAGCTTAGGTGGGATCGGGGAGCTGTTTTTT.

The V gene is TRBV5-4, the J gene TRBJ1-2; maybe TRBD1 (6 bases). Germline V CDR1 and CDR2: SGHNT, YYREEE (reference sequence). The CDR3 is made up of 11 amino acids. V lost 2 bases, J lost 11 bases, and 10 bases lay in between. The CDR3 is CASSLQGGYTF. The DNA of the CDR3 is TGTGCCAGCAGCTTACAGGGTGGATACACCTTC.

The V and J genes are TRBV11-1 and TRBJ2-7, with D perhaps matching TRBD2 (7 bases). V lost 2 bases to trimming and J lost 2 bases, with 13 bases between them. The CDR3 is made up of 15 amino acids. Germline V lookup: CDR1 SGHAT, CDR2 FQDESV (reference sequence). CDR3 nucleotide sequence: TGTGCCAGCAGCTTATCGTGGGAGGGGGCCTACGAGCAGTACTTC. This encodes CASSLSWEGAYEQYF.

This chain uses TRBV29-1 with TRBJ1-4; TRBD1 aligns across 8 bases. CDR1 and CDR2 from the germline V gene are SQVTM and ANQGSEA. The CDR3 has 16 amino acids. With V trimmed by 6 bases and J by 4 bases, 13 bases remained unmatched. CDR3 protein: CSVSTGGTGFNEKLFF. Written as DNA, the CDR3 is TGCAGCGTCTCCACAGGGGGGACAGGTTTTAATGAAAAACTGTTTTTT.

The CDR3 region is CASSMRQGTYNEQFF. For the CDR3, the DNA is TGTGCCAGTAGTATGCGACAGGGCACCTACAATGAGCAGTTCTTC. The chain is built from TRBV19 and TRBJ2-1; 7 bases align to TRBD1. From germline, CDR1 is LNHDA and CDR2 SQIVND (reference sequence). J lost 2 bases, V lost 3 bases, and 4 bases had no gene match. The CDR3 totals 15 residues.

Written as DNA, the CDR3 is TGTGCCAGCAGCTTAGCAAGTACGTCAAGTGAAGCTTTCTTT. Amino acid sequence: CASSLASTSSEAFF. The chain joins TRBV7-2 to TRBJ1-1, with D hard to call. With 0 bases removed from V and 7 bases from J, the gap between germline ends came to 12 bases. This CDR3 is 14 amino acids long. Germline-derived CDR1 and CDR2 are SGHTA and FQGNSA.

The chain combines TRBV5-1 with TRBJ1-5; 8 bases are shared with TRBD1. The germline gives CDR1 SGHRS, CDR2 YFSETQ. Losses at the gene ends were 0 bases for V and 0 bases for J; bases not matched to a gene: 8. CDR3 length equals 18 residues. Here the CDR3 DNA reads TGCGCCAGCAGCTTGGGAACAGGGGGGGCCCCTAGCAATCAGCCCCAGCATTTT. It encodes CASSLGTGGAPSNQPQHF.

This clone was observed a handful of times. The chain is built from TRBV7-3 and TRBJ2-5, with 7 bases fitting TRBD1. Germline lookup yields CDR1 SGHTA and CDR2 FQGTGA. The CDR3 sequence is 15 residues long. V was pared by 2 bases and J by 7 bases, with 10 bases of the junction left unmatched. The CDR3 DNA reads as TGTGCCAGCAGCTTAGATCCGGGACAGCGAAGGACCCAGTACTTC. It yields the protein CASSLDPGQRRTQYF.

The J gene is TRBJ1-2, the V gene TRBV24-1, with TRBD1 matching 7 bases. Germline V gives CDR1 KGHDR, CDR2 SFDVKD. V was pared by 3 bases and J by 2 bases, with 11 bases of the junction left unmatched. This CDR3 spans 17 amino acids. The CDR3 sequence is CATSDPDRAYSNYGYTF. The CDR3, as DNA: TGTGCCACCAGTGATCCCGACAGGGCCTATTCAAACTATGGCTACACCTTC.

About this clone: This CDR3 is also generated by other DNA sequences in the sample. The V gene is TRBV14, the J gene TRBJ2-1, with a weak D call TRBD2 (5 bases). Germline CDR1 and CDR2: SGHDN and FVKESK. The CDR3 is made up of 14 amino acids. V was shortened by 3 bases and J by 3 bases, with 9 bases between the two germline ends. In DNA, the CDR3 is TGTGCCAGCAGCCACCGGACTGTCTACAATGAGCAGTTCTTC. Translating it yields CASSHRTVYNEQFF.

The CDR3 DNA reads as TGCGCCAGCAGCTCAGGGACCCCTGGGGTGGGTGAGCAGTTCTTC. This sequence encodes CASSSGTPGVGEQFF. The chain employs TRBV5-1 and TRBJ2-1; TRBD1 or TRBD2 may be the D gene (5 bases each). The CDR3 is made up of 15 amino acids. Trimming shortened V by 3 bases and J by 9 bases, and 19 bases separated the two germline ends. Germline CDR1 SGHRS, CDR2 YFSETQ.

This chain uses TRBV11-2 with TRBJ2-7, with D unresolved. CDR3 length: 14 amino acids. Per germline, CDR1 SGHAT and CDR2 FQNNGV. The V gene lost 3 bases and the J gene lost 0 bases, with 9 bases spanning the gap. CDR3 coding DNA: TGTGCCAGCAGCTTCTCCAGCTTCTCCTACGAGCAGTACTTC. This sequence encodes CASSFSSFSYEQYF.

In DNA form, the CDR3 reads TGTGCCAGCAGCAACCTTCGGACAGGGAGAAAGAACACTGAAGCTTTCTTT. Its protein is CASSNLRTGRKNTEAFF. The chain joins TRBV11-2 to TRBJ1-1, with 8 bases matching TRBD1. Germline CDR1 is SGHAT and CDR2 is FQNNGV. V was pared by 5 bases and J by 1 base, with 12 bases of the junction left unmatched. The CDR3 is made up of 17 amino acids.

Points on this clone: Distinct nucleotide sequences in the sample also encode this CDR3. The chain is built from TRBV10-3 and TRBJ1-1, with no clear D. Germline loops: CDR1 ENHRY, CDR2 SYGVKD. V lost 2 bases to trimming and J lost 4 bases, with 8 bases between them. The CDR3 sequence is 13 residues long. CDR3 coding DNA: TGTGCCATCAGTGAGAGGGAGGGCACTGAAGCTTTCTTT. Encoded protein: CAISEREGTEAFF.

The gene calls are TRBV7-8 and TRBJ1-1; a possible D gene is TRBD1 (6 bases). V shed 3 bases and J shed 0 bases, with 11 bases lying between them. This CDR3 spans 15 amino acids. Germline V CDR1 and CDR2: SGHVS, FQNEAQ. The CDR3 spells CASSFNGGMNTEAFF. In DNA, the CDR3 is TGTGCCAGCAGCTTCAACGGGGGCATGAACACTGAAGCTTTCTTT.